Listed here are 30 T cell receptor beta chains from one sample, sequenced in a study of regulatory T cells in long-lasting Graves disease. The time point here: newly diagnosed GD, antithyroid drugs for less than 3 months. Extracted PBMC RNA gave rise to the TCR library. With iRepertoire HTBI primers and Arm-PCR of CDR3 regions, TCR beta libraries were built. From the multiplex PCR reads, TCRdb called clonotypes with MiXCR, one entry per CDR3 protein. The sample shows hundreds of thousands of distinct CDR3 sequences, around 15% of them seen only once. These data were also filed under a second study, of T cells in Graves' hyperthyroidism and ophthalmopathy.

The sequenced sample was peripheral blood mononuclear cells (PBMCs), obtained at new diagnosis, from a patient treated with antithyroid drugs. These receptors were taken from a woman aged 25 to 39 with Graves disease.

A few counts support this clonotype. The rearrangement joins TRBV20-1 to TRBJ1-2; D gene ambiguous. CDR3 length equals 11 residues. Between the trimmed V and J ends, which lost 6 bases and 2 bases, there was a span of 7 bases. Germline lookup yields CDR1 DFQATT and CDR2 SNEGSKA (reference sequence). CDR3 amino acids: CSALDNYGYTF. CDR3 bases: TGCAGTGCCCTGGACAACTATGGCTACACCTTC.

This chain joins TRBV30 and TRBJ2-7, with TRBD1 as a possible D gene (5 bases). The CDR3 is made up of 13 amino acids. Trimming took off 4 bases at V and 4 bases at J, with 14 bases between the two ends. Germline V lookup: CDR1 GTSNPN, CDR2 SVGIG (reference sequence). The CDR3 protein is CAWTVGERYEQYF. Written as DNA, the CDR3 is TGTGCCTGGACCGTAGGGGAACGGTACGAGCAGTACTTC.

In its sample, this clonotype was seen many times. This sequence joins TRBV7-8 and TRBJ2-7, with 10 bases that match TRBD1. The V and J ends lost 5 bases and 3 bases, in that order; junction bases with no gene match: 4. The CDR3 totals 14 residues. The germline V gene encodes CDR1 SGHVS and CDR2 FQNEAQ. CDR3 region: CASSRWTGGYEQYF. The CDR3 DNA reads as TGTGCCAGCAGCAGATGGACAGGGGGCTACGAGCAGTACTTC.

A few counts support this clonotype. The rearrangement links TRBV7-2 to TRBJ2-7; D uncertain. The V end was cut by 5 bases, the J end by 2 bases, with 10 bases between. This CDR3 region has 13 residues. CDR1 SGHTA and CDR2 FQGNSA come from the germline V gene. Here the CDR3 reads CASSTRSPYEQYF. The CDR3 DNA reads as TGTGCCAGCAGCACCAGGAGCCCCTACGAGCAGTACTTC.

The rearrangement uses TRBV3-1 and TRBJ2-5; 8 nucleotides match TRBD1. CDR1 LGHDT and CDR2 YNNKEL come from the germline V gene (reference sequence). The CDR3 has 12 residues. Trimming at V came to 8 bases and at J to 2 bases, leaving 1 base not matched to a gene. CDR3 region: CASRDRQETQYF. CDR3 nucleotides: TGTGCCAGCCGGGACAGGCAAGAGACCCAGTACTTC.

This clonotype was seen more than once but under ten times. CDR3 in amino acids: CASSLDRASNQPQHF. CDR3 nucleotide sequence: TGTGCCAGCAGCCTTGACAGGGCGAGCAATCAGCCCCAGCATTTT. V is TRBV7-2 and J is TRBJ1-5; 7 nucleotides agree with TRBD1. There are 15 residues in the CDR3. Germline CDR1 and CDR2: SGHTA and FQGNSA. The V gene end was trimmed by 5 bases and the J gene end by 1 base; junction bases not matched to a gene: 5.

This clonotype was seen at least ten times. V gene TRBV6-1 combines with J gene TRBJ2-5; D not certain. The CDR3 contains 16 residues. Germline CDR1 and CDR2: MNHNS and SASEGT. Trimming took off 1 base at V and 1 base at J, with 13 bases between the two ends. The CDR3 region has the DNA TGTGCCAGCAGTGAAGTGTACAGCTCCATCCAAGAGACCCAGTACTTC. Encoded protein: CASSEVYSSIQETQYF.

The V and J genes are TRBV7-8 and TRBJ1-4; weak D call: TRBD1 (6 bases). This CDR3 is built from 16 residues. Germline CDR1 and CDR2: SGHVS and FQNEAQ. The V end was cut by 5 bases, the J end by 7 bases, with 20 bases between. DNA of the CDR3: TGTGCCAGCAGCCTGCTGGACAGCGCACCAACTGAAAAACTGTTTTTT. Translated: CASSLLDSAPTEKLFF.

This clonotype has more than one count but fewer than ten. V and J are TRBV2 and TRBJ2-5; 7 bases agree with TRBD2. The CDR3 consists of 15 residues. Germline V lookup: CDR1 SNHLY, CDR2 FYNNEI. After removal of 6 bases from V and 1 base from J, the junction contained 8 bases not matched to a gene. The CDR3 DNA follows: TGTGCCAGCAGCGCCCAGGCTAGCGGCCAAGAGACCCAGTACTTC. Residues: CASSAQASGQETQYF. The full variable domain, rest sourced from reference TRBV2 and TRBJ2-5, is EPEVTQTPSHQVTQMGQEVILRCVPISNHLYFYWYRQILGQKVEFLVSFYNNEISEKSEIFDDQFSVERPDGSNFTLKIRSTKLEDSAMYFCASSAQASGQETQYFGPGTRLLVL.

This clonotype was observed many times. This chain uses TRBV7-9 with TRBJ2-3, with D possibly being TRBD1 (5 bases). Between the trimmed V and J ends, which lost 2 bases and 6 bases, there was a span of 12 bases. The CDR3 totals 14 residues. Germline CDR1 SEHNR, CDR2 FQNEAQ (reference sequence). Here the CDR3 DNA reads TGTGCCAGCAGCTTATTCTCTGGGGCGGATACGCAGTATTTT. This encodes CASSLFSGADTQYF.

This clonotype was recorded many times. The CDR3 coding sequence is TGTGCCAGCAGCTTGGAAGTGGCGGGAGGTAATGAGCAGTTCTTC. This gives the protein CASSLEVAGGNEQFF. The chain uses TRBV11-2 and TRBJ2-1; 8 bases are a match to TRBD2. Germline V gene sequence: CDR1 SGHAT, CDR2 FQNNGV. The CDR3 totals 15 residues. V trimming: 3 bases; J trimming: 7 bases; junction bases outside the gene matches: 8.

In this sample, this clonotype turned up many times. V is TRBV28 and J is TRBJ2-2; maybe TRBD2 (6 bases). CDR3 size: 15 residues. Germline-derived CDR1 and CDR2 are MDHEN and SYDVKM. V lost 7 bases to trimming and J lost 5 bases, with 17 bases between them. Here the CDR3 reads CASNGRRGYTGELFF. The CDR3 region has the DNA TGTGCCAGCAATGGGAGGAGGGGATATACCGGGGAGCTGTTTTTT. The full variable domain, its missing parts supplied by reference TRBV28 and TRBJ2-2, is DVKVTQSSRYLVKRTGEKVFLECVQDMDHENMFWYRQDPGLGLRLIYFSYDVKMKEKGDIPEGYSVSREKKERFSLILESASTNQTSMYLCASNGRRGYTGELFFGEGSRLTVL.

The genes are TRBV5-1 and TRBJ1-2, with TRBD1 matching over 7 bases. Per the germline V gene, CDR1 is SGHRS and CDR2 is YFSETQ. Trimming at V came to 8 bases and at J to 7 bases, leaving 14 bases not matched to a gene. There are 14 residues in the CDR3. In nucleotides, the CDR3 is TGCGCCAGGTACGAGGGGGCCATAGGAGGTGGCTACACCTTC. The encoded protein is CARYEGAIGGGYTF.

This clonotype was seen repeatedly, ten times or more. This chain uses TRBV2 with TRBJ1-6; D remains unclear. There are 16 residues in the CDR3. V lost 4 bases, J lost 7 bases, and 17 bases lay in between. Germline V gene data show CDR1 as SNHLY and CDR2 as FYNNEI. The CDR3 reads CASSGKIQVRNSPLHF. The CDR3 coding sequence is TGTGCCAGCAGTGGGAAGATTCAGGTCAGGAATTCACCCCTCCACTTT.

This clonotype showed up many times. The chain recombines TRBV28 with TRBJ2-7; D possibly uses TRBD1 or TRBD2 (5 bases each). This CDR3 has 11 amino acids. Trimming removed 2 bases from V and 8 bases from J, with 7 bases in between. Germline CDR1 and CDR2: MDHEN and SYDVKM. The CDR3 here is CASSLKGQQYF. As DNA, the CDR3 is TGTGCCAGCAGTTTAAAGGGACAGCAGTACTTC.

There are many counts of this clonotype. The gene calls are TRBV28 and TRBJ2-7; D is possibly TRBD1 (7 bases). V shed 4 bases and J shed 9 bases, with 25 bases lying between them. Germline CDR1 MDHEN, CDR2 SYDVKM. This CDR3 is built from 16 residues. CDR3: CASSSLGGQSLSAQYF. The DNA for the CDR3 is TGTGCCAGCAGTTCTCTGGGGGGACAGTCCTTATCTGCGCAGTACTTC.

The chain uses TRBV7-9 and TRBJ1-4; the match to TRBD1 covers 8 bases. The CDR3 length is 14 residues. V shed 5 bases and J 7 bases; nucleotides not matched to a gene: 6. Germline-derived CDR1 and CDR2 are SEHNR and FQNEAQ (reference sequence). The CDR3 nucleotides read TGTGCCAGCAGCACCGACAGGGGCGGTGAAAAACTGTTTTTT. It specifies CASSTDRGGEKLFF.

The chain recombines TRBV19 with TRBJ2-2; TRBD2 agrees at 13 bases. Trimming removed 1 base from V and 6 bases from J; junction bases left unmatched: 2. CDR1 is LNHDA and CDR2 is SQIVND in the germline V gene (reference sequence). The CDR3 is 16 amino acids. CDR3 DNA: TGTGCCAGTAGTATAGGACTAGCGGGAGGTTCCGGGGAGCTGTTTTTT. Its translation: CASSIGLAGGSGELFF.

In the case of this clonotype: A much larger clone is a single base away; this may be a read error. The V call is TRBV11-2, the J call TRBJ2-2, with 9 bases aligning to TRBD1. The CDR3 runs to 17 residues. The V gene's germline CDR1 is SGHAT and CDR2 FQNNGV. This chain's CDR3 is CASSLRRGDRDTGEPFF. DNA of the CDR3: TGTGCCAGCAGCTTAAGAAGGGGGGACAGGGATACCGGGGAGCCGTTTTTT.

The V and J genes are TRBV19 and TRBJ2-1, with 11 bases fitting TRBD2. CDR1 and CDR2 from the germline V gene are LNHDA and SQIVND (reference sequence). The CDR3 length is 16 residues. The junction had 6 bases not matched to a gene; V was cut back by 7 bases and J by 1 base. CDR3 sequence (DNA): TGTGCCAGTATGGCTAGCGGGAGGAGGTCCTACAATGAGCAGTTCTTC. Translated, it gives CASMASGRRSYNEQFF.

V gene TRBV20-1 combines with J gene TRBJ1-1, with unresolved D. The germline V and J ends were trimmed by 0 bases and 0 bases, with 11 bases remaining between them. Germline lookup yields CDR1 DFQATT and CDR2 SNEGSKA (reference sequence). The CDR3 loop spans 15 amino acids. CDR3 DNA: TGCAGTGCTAGAGATGTGGGCGGCTTGAACACTGAAGCTTTCTTT. This gives the protein CSARDVGGLNTEAFF.

The rearrangement joins TRBV19 to TRBJ1-1, with D possibly matching TRBD1 (5 bases). V lost 3 bases, J lost 5 bases, and 16 bases lay in between. CDR3 length equals 15 residues. CDR1 and CDR2 (germline): LNHDA, SQIVND (reference sequence). The chain's CDR3 is CASSMGWGGNTEAFF. As DNA, the CDR3 is TGTGCCAGTAGTATGGGCTGGGGGGGAAATACTGAAGCTTTCTTT.

This clonotype was seen a few times. The chain couples TRBV3-1 to TRBJ1-1, with 7 nucleotides matching TRBD1. Germline V gene data show CDR1 as LGHDT and CDR2 as YNNKEL (reference sequence). V was clipped by 3 bases and J by 5 bases; unmatched bases: 3. This CDR3 contains 13 residues. The CDR3 sequence is CASSHIRGTEAFF. The CDR3 bases are TGTGCCAGCAGCCACATCAGGGGGACTGAAGCTTTCTTT.

This rearrangement joins TRBV2 to TRBJ2-1, with unresolved D. With 7 bases removed from V and 3 bases from J, the gap between germline ends came to 4 bases. The CDR3 spans 11 residues. In germline, CDR1 is SNHLY, CDR2 FYNNEI. In DNA, the CDR3 is TGTGCCAGCACTTTCTACAATGAGCAGTTCTTC. This gives the protein CASTFYNEQFF.

This clonotype was counted at least ten times. The V and J genes are TRBV24-1 and TRBJ2-1; 8 nucleotides agree with TRBD1. With V trimmed by 4 bases and J by 11 bases, 15 bases remained unmatched. Germline CDR1 KGHDR, CDR2 SFDVKD. This CDR3 has 16 amino acids. In DNA form, the CDR3 reads TGTGCCACCAGTGAAACTACAGGGGGGTCACCGCCTAAGCAGTTCTTC. This encodes CATSETTGGSPPKQFF.

This clonotype was counted many times. The genes are TRBV28 and TRBJ1-1; no clear D gene. The CDR3 loop spans 14 amino acids. Per the germline V gene, CDR1 is MDHEN and CDR2 is SYDVKM. V gave up 2 bases and J gave up 7 bases, with 14 bases separating them. CDR3 amino acids: CASSLRQSLREAFF. CDR3 DNA: TGTGCCAGCAGTTTACGGCAATCGCTACGTGAAGCTTTCTTT.

This clonotype appeared many times. The genes are TRBV19 and TRBJ1-5; TRBD1 matches at 8 bases. The CDR3 contains 16 residues. CDR1 LNHDA and CDR2 SQIVND come from the germline V gene (reference sequence). The ends lost 5 bases at V and 1 base at J; junction bases unmatched: 7. DNA of the CDR3: TGTGCCAGTAGTGACAGGGGAATATTAAGCAATCAGCCCCAGCATTTT. Protein product: CASSDRGILSNQPQHF.

Only a few counts were recorded for this clonotype. The chain links TRBV10-3 to TRBJ2-2, with 7 positions matching TRBD1. The CDR3 loop spans 18 amino acids. Looked up from germline, CDR1 is ENHRY and CDR2 is SYGVKD. V was pared by 0 bases and J by 0 bases, with 7 bases of the junction left unmatched. As DNA, the CDR3 is TGTGCCATCAGTGAGTCCCGACAGGGACCACCGAACACCGGGGAGCTGTTTTTT. Translating it yields CAISESRQGPPNTGELFF.

The V and J genes are TRBV28 and TRBJ2-1; 8 bases agree with TRBD2. This CDR3 has 17 residues. Germline V gene sequence: CDR1 MDHEN, CDR2 SYDVKM. With V trimmed by 5 bases and J by 1 base, 10 bases remained unmatched. CDR3 sequence (DNA): TGTGCCAGCAGTCCCCCCCCCCGACTAGCGTCCTACAATGAGCAGTTCTTC. It codes for CASSPPPRLASYNEQFF.

In its sample, this clonotype was seen many times. This sequence joins TRBV27 and TRBJ2-1; 13 bases map to TRBD2. Trimming removed 5 bases from V and 7 bases from J; junction bases left unmatched: 17. CDR1 is MNHEY, CDR2 SMNVEV, per germline (reference sequence). The CDR3 covers 19 residues. In DNA form, the CDR3 reads TGTGCCAGCAGTCCGATTCTAGCGACTAGCGGGAGGACAAAAAATGAGCAGTTCTTC. Translating it yields CASSPILATSGRTKNEQFF.